A single sample is the source of the 2 T cell receptor beta chains below, sequenced in a study of blood T cells in healthy people across ages. For the second PCR, which ran for about 7 to 12 cycles, a sample-barcoded 5' primer and a J-beta primer mix were used. TCRdb passed the 5' RACE reads through MiXCR, listing each CDR3 protein once. The repertoire has 800,000 or so distinct CDR3 sequences, roughly 46% of them found once; the top ten carry around a sixth. Input material: blood. These receptors came from a man aged 80 or over in good health.

This clonotype was found many times. This CDR3 is CASSFLRRSHDEQFF. The DNA of the CDR3 is TGTGCCAGCAGTTTCCTTAGGAGGTCCCACGATGAGCAGTTCTTC. This rearrangement joins TRBV12-3 or TRBV12-4 to TRBJ2-1, with a possible D match to TRBD2 (5 bases). V lost 3 bases, J lost 8 bases, and 17 bases lay in between. The CDR3 consists of 15 residues.

The chain has TRBV7-2 and TRBJ2-7; no clear D gene. The end of the DNA fits TRBJ2-5 better, so the J call may be wrong. The germline gives CDR1 SGHTA, CDR2 FQGNSA. CDR3 length equals 15 residues. The CDR3 DNA reads as TGTGCCAGCAGCTTGGTGGACCTAGAAGCGGAGACCCAGTACTTC. This translates into CASSLVDLEAETQYF.